This TCR beta chain emerged from a study of shared clonotypes between healthy human individuals. With 3 bases clipped from V and 6 bases from J, the junction kept 12 bases outside the gene matches. CDR1 is SGHAT, CDR2 FQNNGV, per germline. The CDR3 consists of 17 residues. This clone appeared a few times. The study ran the assay at deep level. Sequencing used immunoSEQ multiplex PCR; TCRdb keeps in-frame clones, though not all of them. The table shows 850,000 to 1,200,000 clones, with 65% to 80% occurring only once. This chain joins TRBV11-2 and TRBJ2-5, with 11 bases aligning to TRBD2. The receptor comes from a man younger than 35 in good health. The sequenced sample was memory CD4+ T cells sorted from blood. Subset reported: CD45RA-negative fraction. The chain's CDR3 is CASSFFSGGAIGQTQYF. For the CDR3, the DNA is TGTGCCAGCAGCTTCTTTAGCGGGGGGGCCATAGGACAGACCCAGTACTTC. Based on the CDR3 plus reference TRBV11-2 and TRBJ2-5, the full variable domain is EAGVAQSPRYKIIEKRQSVAFWCNPISGHATLYWYQQILGQGPKLLIQFQNNGVVDDSQLPKDRFSAERLKGVDSTLKIQPAKLEDSAVYLCASSFFSGGAIGQTQYFGPGTRLLVL.